Shown below are 10 T cell receptor beta chains from a single sample sequenced in a study of shared clonotypes between healthy human individuals. Measured with immunoSEQ multiplex PCR; TCRdb has only the in-frame clones, and not every one. Here the sample spans more than 2,000,000 clones, 93% being singletons. Sequenced input: naive CD4+ T cells from PBMCs. The subset is: CD45RA+ positively selected. The receptors were gathered from a man between 18 and 35 years old in good health. Some clones in this sample may be carry-over from other donors' samples.

The rearrangement links TRBV9 to TRBJ2-2, with D possibly TRBD2 on 6 matching bases. Trimming took off 3 bases at V and 6 bases at J, with 15 bases between the two ends. Germline CDR1 is SGDLS and CDR2 is YYNGEE. The CDR3 loop spans 15 amino acids. The CDR3 protein is CASSAFSGVPGELFF. As DNA, the CDR3 is TGTGCCAGCAGCGCCTTTAGCGGTGTCCCCGGGGAGCTGTTTTTT.

The chain employs TRBV11-3 and TRBJ2-7; TRBD2 agrees at 13 bases. The ends lost 5 bases at V and 6 bases at J; junction bases unmatched: 7. This CDR3 has 15 amino acids. CDR1 and CDR2 from the germline V gene are SGHNT and YENEEA. CDR3 sequence reads: CASSIGTSGTSEQYF. The CDR3 nucleotides are TGTGCCAGCAGCATTGGGACTAGCGGGACAAGCGAGCAGTACTTC. Full variable domain (outside the CDR3, taken from reference TRBV11-3 and TRBJ2-7): EAGVVQSPRYKIIEKKQPVAFWCNPISGHNTLYWYLQNLGQGPELLIRYENEEAVDDSQLPKDRFSAERLKGVDSTLKIQPAELGDSAVYLCASSIGTSGTSEQYFGPGTRLTVT.

About this clone: At the DNA level, this CDR3 is encoded by other sequences in the same sample as well. The CDR3 DNA is TGTGCCAGCAGCGTAGGGGCGGCGCAGGAGACCCAGTACTTC. It translates to CASSVGAAQETQYF. The chain is built from TRBV9 and TRBJ2-5; D remains unclear. The CDR3 is made up of 14 amino acids. V lost 0 bases and J lost 5, with 11 bases in between. The V gene's germline CDR1 is SGDLS and CDR2 YYNGEE.

This clone was counted once. This same CDR3 is encoded by further DNA sequences in the sample. The genes are TRBV5-1 and TRBJ2-3; no definite D call. Germline V lookup: CDR1 SGHRS, CDR2 YFSETQ. V gave up 3 bases and J gave up 2 bases, with 7 bases separating them. The CDR3 extends over 13 amino acids. CDR3 nucleotides: TGCGCCAGCAGCTCGCTGCCCACAGATACGCAGTATTTT. Translating it yields CASSSLPTDTQYF.

The chain has TRBV7-9 and TRBJ1-3; D is uncertain. Germline V lookup: CDR1 SEHNR, CDR2 FQNEAQ (reference sequence). CDR3 length equals 14 residues. Deletions cut 5 bases from V and 4 bases from J, with 12 bases between. The CDR3 loop reads CASSILDRGNTIYF. DNA of the CDR3: TGTGCCAGCAGCATACTGGACCGAGGAAACACCATATATTTT. Based on the CDR3 plus reference TRBV7-9 and TRBJ1-3, the full variable domain is DTGVSQNPRHKITKRGQNVTFRCDPISEHNRLYWYRQTLGQGPEFLTYFQNEAQLEKSRLLSDRFSAERPKGSFSTLEIQRTEQGDSAMYLCASSILDRGNTIYFGEGSWLTVV.

The chain carries TRBV18 and TRBJ2-2; D gene uncertain. With 2 bases removed from V and 7 bases from J, the gap between germline ends came to 20 bases. This CDR3 comprises 17 residues. Per the germline V gene, CDR1 is KGHSH and CDR2 is LQKENI. CDR3 in DNA: TGTGCCAGCTCACCAAATCTGGTGGGCTTCTTCGGCGGGGAGCTGTTTTTT. Its translation: CASSPNLVGFFGGELFF.

The chain has TRBV29-1 and TRBJ1-2, with D hard to call. V lost 6 bases, J lost 8 bases, and 22 bases lay in between. The length of the CDR3 is 14 residues. Per the germline V gene, CDR1 is SQVTM and CDR2 is ANQGSEA. In DNA, the CDR3 is TGCAGCGTCACGTGGGTTCGGGCATTCGGAGGCTACACCTTC. Translated: CSVTWVRAFGGYTF.

Worth noting for this clone: Additional DNA sequences in this sample encode the identical CDR3. The gene calls are TRBV9 and TRBJ2-5; D is perhaps TRBD1 or TRBD2 (5 bases each). CDR3 length equals 13 residues. The ends were cut back, 0 bases at V and 4 bases at J, with 7 bases in the middle. The germline V gene encodes CDR1 SGDLS and CDR2 YYNGEE. The CDR3 reads CASSVGGAETQYF. The DNA of the CDR3 is TGTGCCAGCAGCGTAGGAGGGGCAGAGACCCAGTACTTC. The whole variable domain, remainder taken from reference TRBV9 and TRBJ2-5, is DSGVTQTPKHLITATGQRVTLRCSPRSGDLSVYWYQQSLDQGLQFLIQYYNGEERAKGNILERFSAQQFPDLHSELNLSSLELGDSALYFCASSVGGAETQYFGPGTRLLVL.

The chain joins TRBV28 to TRBJ1-1; D gene unclear. Trimming cost V 6 bases and J 4 bases, with 15 bases left between them. The CDR3 covers 14 residues. Germline lookup yields CDR1 MDHEN and CDR2 SYDVKM. The CDR3 coding sequence is TGTGCCAGCAGCCTTTCGGGGAGGAGCACTGAAGCTTTCTTT. This gives the protein CASSLSGRSTEAFF.

Concerning this clone itself: This may come from a read error, since a much larger clone is one base off. Other nucleotide sequences in the sample specify the same CDR3. V is TRBV28 and J is TRBJ2-3; D remains ambiguous. The length of the CDR3 is 11 residues. Per germline, CDR1 MDHEN and CDR2 SYDVKM. V was clipped by 3 bases and J by 4 bases, with 2 bases between them. CDR3 region: CASSFSDTQYF. CDR3 nucleotide sequence: TGTGCCAGCAGTTTCTCAGATACGCAGTATTTT. The whole variable domain, remainder taken from reference TRBV28 and TRBJ2-3, is DVKVTQSSRYLVKRTGEKVFLECVQDMDHENMFWYRQDPGLGLRLIYFSYDVKMKEKGDIPEGYSVSREKKERFSLILESASTNQTSMYLCASSFSDTQYFGPGTRLTVL.